This entry concerns a single TCR beta chain. Its matching antigen is unknown. Treatment defined: roughly 11-day PBMC culture with coronavirus spike peptide pools or control peptides (ViraFEST assay). ViraFEST enlarged antigen-specific T cell populations with peptide pools and afterwards sequenced TCRs. Trimming left V 2 bases short and J 5 bases short, with 14 bases between. The CDR3 spans 15 residues. Germline loops: CDR1 SGHTA, CDR2 FQGNSA. The sample is drawn from a study of vaccination and CD4 T cells after COVID-19. For the study at large: Culture controls were given either a CEFX pool, an HIV-1 Nef pool, or no peptide.

The Oncomine TCR Beta short-read assay generated sequence data from the DNA of cultured CD4+ T cells. A single record per CDR3 protein comes from TCRdb applying MiXCR to the PCR reads. The sample lists fewer than 20,000 distinct CDR3 sequences; 52% were seen once. Findings and limits, study-wide: A median of 86.3% of reactive clones, in convalescent patients, became evident only post-vaccination.

The receptor was isolated from a human donor who had recovered from COVID-19. Sequencing was carried out using CD4+ T cells from blood, cultured in vitro. The chain has TRBV7-2 and TRBJ2-3; D unclear. CDR3 residues: CASSLRAASGDTQYF. In DNA, the CDR3 is TGTGCCAGCAGCTTAAGGGCAGCCAGTGGAGATACGCAGTATTTT.